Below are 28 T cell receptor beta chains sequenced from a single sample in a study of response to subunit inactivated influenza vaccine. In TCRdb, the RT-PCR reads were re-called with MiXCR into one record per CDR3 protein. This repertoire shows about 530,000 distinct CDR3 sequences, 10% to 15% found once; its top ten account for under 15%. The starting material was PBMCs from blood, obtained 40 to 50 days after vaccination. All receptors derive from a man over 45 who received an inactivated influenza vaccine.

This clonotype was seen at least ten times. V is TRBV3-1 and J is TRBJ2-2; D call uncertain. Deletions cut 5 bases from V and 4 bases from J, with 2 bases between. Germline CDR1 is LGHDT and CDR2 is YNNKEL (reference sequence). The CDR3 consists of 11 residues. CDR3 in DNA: TGTGCCAGCAGCACCACCGGGGAGCTGTTTTTT. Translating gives CASSTTGELFF.

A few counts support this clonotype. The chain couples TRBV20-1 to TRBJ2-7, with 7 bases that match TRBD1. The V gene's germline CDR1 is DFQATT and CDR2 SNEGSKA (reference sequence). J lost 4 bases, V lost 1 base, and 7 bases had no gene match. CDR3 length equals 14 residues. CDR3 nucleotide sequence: TGCAGTGCTAGAGGGCGGACAGGTATTTACGAGCAGTACTTC. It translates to CSARGRTGIYEQYF.

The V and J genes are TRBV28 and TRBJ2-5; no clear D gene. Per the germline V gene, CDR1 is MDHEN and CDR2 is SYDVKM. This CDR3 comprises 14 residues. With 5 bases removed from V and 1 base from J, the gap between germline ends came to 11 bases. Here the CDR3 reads CASSPPRAQETQYF. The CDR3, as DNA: TGTGCCAGCAGTCCCCCAAGGGCCCAAGAGACCCAGTACTTC.

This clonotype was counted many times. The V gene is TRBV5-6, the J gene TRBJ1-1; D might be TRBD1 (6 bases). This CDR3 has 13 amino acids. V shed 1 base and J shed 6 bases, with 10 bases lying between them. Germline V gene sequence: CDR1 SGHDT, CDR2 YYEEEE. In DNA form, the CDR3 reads TGTGCCAGCAGCTTGCCCGGGGGCCCTGAAGCTTTCTTT. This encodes CASSLPGGPEAFF.

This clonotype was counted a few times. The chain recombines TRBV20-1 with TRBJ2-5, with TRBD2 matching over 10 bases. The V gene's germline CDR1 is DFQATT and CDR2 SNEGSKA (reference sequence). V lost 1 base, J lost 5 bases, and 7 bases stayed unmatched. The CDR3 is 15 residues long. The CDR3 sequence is CSARGGSGGLETQYF. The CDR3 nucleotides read TGCAGTGCTAGAGGAGGTAGCGGGGGGTTGGAGACCCAGTACTTC.

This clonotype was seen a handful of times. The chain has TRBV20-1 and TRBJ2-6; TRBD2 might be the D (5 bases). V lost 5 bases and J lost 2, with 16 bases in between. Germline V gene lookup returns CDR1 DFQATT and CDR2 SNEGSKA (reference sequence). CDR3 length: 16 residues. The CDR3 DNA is TGCAGTGCTCTCGGACTTTTAGGCGCTGGGGCCAACGTCCTGACTTTC. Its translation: CSALGLLGAGANVLTF.

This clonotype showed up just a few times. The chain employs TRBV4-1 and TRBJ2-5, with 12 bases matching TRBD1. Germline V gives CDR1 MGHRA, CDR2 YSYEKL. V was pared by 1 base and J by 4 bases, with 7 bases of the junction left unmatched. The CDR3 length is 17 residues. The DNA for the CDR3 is TGCGCCAGCAGCCAAGTGTTCAGGGACAGGGGGCCAGAGACCCAGTACTTC. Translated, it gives CASSQVFRDRGPETQYF.

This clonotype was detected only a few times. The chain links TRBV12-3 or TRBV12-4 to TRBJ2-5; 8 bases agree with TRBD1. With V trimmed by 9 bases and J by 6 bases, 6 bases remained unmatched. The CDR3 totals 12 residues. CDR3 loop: CASSGGGKTQYF. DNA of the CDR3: TGTGCCAGTTCAGGGGGCGGGAAGACCCAGTACTTC.

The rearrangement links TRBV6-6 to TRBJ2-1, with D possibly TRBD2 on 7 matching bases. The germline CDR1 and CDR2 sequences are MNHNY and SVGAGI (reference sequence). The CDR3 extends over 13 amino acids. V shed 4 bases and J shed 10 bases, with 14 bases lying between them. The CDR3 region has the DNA TGTGCCAGCAGTTCTGTACAGGGAGGGGAGCAGTTCTTC. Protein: CASSSVQGGEQFF.

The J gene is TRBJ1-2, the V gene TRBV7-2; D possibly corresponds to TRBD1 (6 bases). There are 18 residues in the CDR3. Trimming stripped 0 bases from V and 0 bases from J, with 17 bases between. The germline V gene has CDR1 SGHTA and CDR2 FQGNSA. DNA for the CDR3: TGTGCCAGCAGCTTAGCGGCGGGACAACCCTCCTCTAACTATGGCTACACCTTC. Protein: CASSLAAGQPSSNYGYTF.

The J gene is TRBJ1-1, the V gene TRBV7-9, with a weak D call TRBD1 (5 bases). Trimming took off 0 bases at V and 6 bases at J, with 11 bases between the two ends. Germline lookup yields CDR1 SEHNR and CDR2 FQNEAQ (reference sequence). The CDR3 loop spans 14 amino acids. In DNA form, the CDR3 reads TGTGCCAGCAGCTTAGCGCTCCAGGGTTCTGAAGCTTTCTTT. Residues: CASSLALQGSEAFF. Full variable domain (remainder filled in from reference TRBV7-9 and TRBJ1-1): DTGVSQNPRHKITKRGQNVTFRCDPISEHNRLYWYRQTLGQGPEFLTYFQNEAQLEKSRLLSDRFSAERPKGSFSTLEIQRTEQGDSAMYLCASSLALQGSEAFFGQGTRLTVV.

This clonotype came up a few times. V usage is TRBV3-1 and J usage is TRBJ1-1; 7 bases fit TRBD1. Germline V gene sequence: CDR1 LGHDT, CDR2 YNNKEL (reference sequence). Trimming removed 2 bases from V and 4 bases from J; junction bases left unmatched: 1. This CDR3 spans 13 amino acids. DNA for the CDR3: TGTGCCAGCAGCCAAAACAGGGGCACTGAAGCTTTCTTT. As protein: CASSQNRGTEAFF.

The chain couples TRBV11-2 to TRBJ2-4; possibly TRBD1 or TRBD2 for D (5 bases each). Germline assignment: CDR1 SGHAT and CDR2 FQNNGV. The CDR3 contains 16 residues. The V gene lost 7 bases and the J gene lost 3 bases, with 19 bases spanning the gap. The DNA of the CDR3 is TGTGCCAGCACCCTAGGGACCTCCGTGGTCAAAAACATTCAGTACTTC. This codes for CASTLGTSVVKNIQYF. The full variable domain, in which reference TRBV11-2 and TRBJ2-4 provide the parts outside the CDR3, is EAGVAQSPRYKIIEKRQSVAFWCNPISGHATLYWYQQILGQGPKLLIQFQNNGVVDDSQLPKDRFSAERLKGVDSTLKIQPAKLEDSAVYLCASTLGTSVVKNIQYFGAGTRLSVL.

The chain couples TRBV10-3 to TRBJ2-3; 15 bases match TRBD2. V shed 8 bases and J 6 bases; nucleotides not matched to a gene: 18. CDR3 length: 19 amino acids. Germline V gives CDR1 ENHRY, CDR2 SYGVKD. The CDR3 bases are TGTGCCATCGCGGGGGGACTAGCGGGAGGTACAATGGTAGCGGATACGCAGTATTTT. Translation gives CAIAGGLAGGTMVADTQYF.

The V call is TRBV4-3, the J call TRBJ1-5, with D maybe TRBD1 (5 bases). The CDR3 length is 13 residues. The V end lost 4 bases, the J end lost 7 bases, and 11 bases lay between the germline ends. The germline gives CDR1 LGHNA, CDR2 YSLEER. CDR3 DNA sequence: TGCGCCAGCAGCCGGATGGGGGGGCAGCCCCAGCATTTT. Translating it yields CASSRMGGQPQHF.

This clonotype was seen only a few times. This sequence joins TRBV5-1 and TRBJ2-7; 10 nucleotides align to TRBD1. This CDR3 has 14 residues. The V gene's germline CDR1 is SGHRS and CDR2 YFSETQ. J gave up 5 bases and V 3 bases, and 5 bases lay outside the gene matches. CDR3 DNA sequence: TGCGCCAGCAGCTCAAAGACAGGGGGCAACGAGCAGTACTTC. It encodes CASSSKTGGNEQYF.

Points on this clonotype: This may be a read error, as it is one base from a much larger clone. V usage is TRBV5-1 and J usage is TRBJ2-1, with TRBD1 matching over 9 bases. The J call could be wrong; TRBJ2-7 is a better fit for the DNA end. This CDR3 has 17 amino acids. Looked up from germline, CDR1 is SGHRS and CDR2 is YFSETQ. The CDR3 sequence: CASSLLGTGTSYNEQYF. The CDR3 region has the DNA TGCGCCAGCAGCTTGCTCGGGACAGGGACCTCCTACAATGAGCAGTACTTC.

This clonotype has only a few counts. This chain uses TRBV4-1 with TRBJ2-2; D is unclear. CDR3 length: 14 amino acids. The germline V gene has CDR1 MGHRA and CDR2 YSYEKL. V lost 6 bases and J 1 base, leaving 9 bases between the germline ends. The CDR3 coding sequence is TGCGCCAGCAGAATGACCGAGAACACCGGGGAGCTGTTTTTT. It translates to CASRMTENTGELFF.

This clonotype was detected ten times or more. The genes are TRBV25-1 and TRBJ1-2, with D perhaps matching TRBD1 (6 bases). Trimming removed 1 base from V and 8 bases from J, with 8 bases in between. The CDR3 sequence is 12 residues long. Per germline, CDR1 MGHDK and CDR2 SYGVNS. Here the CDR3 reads CASSESQGGYTF. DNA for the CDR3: TGTGCCAGCAGTGAATCTCAGGGGGGCTACACCTTC.

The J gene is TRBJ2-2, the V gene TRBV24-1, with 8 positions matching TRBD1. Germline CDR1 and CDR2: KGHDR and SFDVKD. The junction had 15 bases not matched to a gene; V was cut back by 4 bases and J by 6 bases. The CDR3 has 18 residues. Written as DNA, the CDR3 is TGTGCCACCAGTGACCACCGCTCCGGGACAGGCAGGGCCGGGGAGCTGTTTTTT. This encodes CATSDHRSGTGRAGELFF.

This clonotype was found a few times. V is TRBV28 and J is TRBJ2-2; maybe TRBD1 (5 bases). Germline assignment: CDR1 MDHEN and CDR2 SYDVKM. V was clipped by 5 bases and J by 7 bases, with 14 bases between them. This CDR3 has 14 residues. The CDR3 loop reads CASSPSQGIGELFF. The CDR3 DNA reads TGTGCCAGCAGTCCGTCCCAGGGAATCGGGGAGCTGTTTTTT.

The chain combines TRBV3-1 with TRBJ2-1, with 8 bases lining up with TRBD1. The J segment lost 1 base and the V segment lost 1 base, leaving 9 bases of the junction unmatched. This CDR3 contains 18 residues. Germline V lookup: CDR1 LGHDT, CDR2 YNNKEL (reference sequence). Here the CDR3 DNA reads TGTGCCAGCAGCCAAGGGACAGGGCGGCTAAGGTCCTACAATGAGCAGTTCTTC. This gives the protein CASSQGTGRLRSYNEQFF.

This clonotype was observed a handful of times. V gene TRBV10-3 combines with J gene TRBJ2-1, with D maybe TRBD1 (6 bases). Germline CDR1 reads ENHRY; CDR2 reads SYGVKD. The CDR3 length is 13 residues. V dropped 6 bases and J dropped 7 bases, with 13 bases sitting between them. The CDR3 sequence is CAISPTGPNEQFF. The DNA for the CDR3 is TGTGCCATCAGCCCGACAGGACCTAATGAGCAGTTCTTC.

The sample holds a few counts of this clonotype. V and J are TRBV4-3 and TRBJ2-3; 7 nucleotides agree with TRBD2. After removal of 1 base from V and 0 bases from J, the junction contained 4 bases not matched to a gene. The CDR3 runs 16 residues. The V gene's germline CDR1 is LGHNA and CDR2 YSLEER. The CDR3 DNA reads TGCGCCAGCAGCCAAGCGTTGCGGGGGAGCACAGATACGCAGTATTTT. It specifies CASSQALRGSTDTQYF.

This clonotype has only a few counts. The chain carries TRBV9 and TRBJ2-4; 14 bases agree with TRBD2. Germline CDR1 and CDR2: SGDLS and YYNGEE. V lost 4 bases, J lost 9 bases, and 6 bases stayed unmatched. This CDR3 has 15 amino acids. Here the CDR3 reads CASSKTSGRAFIQYF. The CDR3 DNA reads TGTGCCAGCAGCAAGACTAGCGGGAGGGCCTTCATTCAGTACTTC.

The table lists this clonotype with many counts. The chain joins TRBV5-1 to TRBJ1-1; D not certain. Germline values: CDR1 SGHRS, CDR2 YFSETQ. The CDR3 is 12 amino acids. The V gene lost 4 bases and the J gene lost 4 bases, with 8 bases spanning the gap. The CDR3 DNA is TGCGCCAGCAGCCCCCTTGGCACTGAAGCTTTCTTT. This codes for CASSPLGTEAFF.

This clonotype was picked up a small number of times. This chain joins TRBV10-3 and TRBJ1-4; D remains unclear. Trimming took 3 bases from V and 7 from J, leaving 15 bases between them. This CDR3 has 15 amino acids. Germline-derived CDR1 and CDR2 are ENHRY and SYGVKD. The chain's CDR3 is CAISDPDVSPEKLFF. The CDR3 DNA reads TGTGCCATCAGTGATCCGGACGTTAGCCCTGAAAAACTGTTTTTT.

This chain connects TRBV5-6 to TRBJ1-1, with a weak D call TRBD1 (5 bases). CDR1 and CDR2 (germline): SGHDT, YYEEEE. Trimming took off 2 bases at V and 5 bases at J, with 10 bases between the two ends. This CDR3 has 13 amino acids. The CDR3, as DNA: TGTGCCAGCAGCTTCCTCAGGGTAACTGAAGCTTTCTTT. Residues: CASSFLRVTEAFF. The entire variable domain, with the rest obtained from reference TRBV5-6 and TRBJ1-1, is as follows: DAGVTQSPTHLIKTRGQQVTLRCSPKSGHDTVSWYQQALGQGPQFIFQYYEEEERQRGNFPDRFSGHQFPNYSSELNVNALLLGDSALYLCASSFLRVTEAFFGQGTRLTVV.